Listed below are T cell receptor beta chains from one sample, sequenced in a study of T cell clusters in autoimmune cytopenias. TCRdb reanalyzed the multiplex PCR reads and collapses them to one entry per CDR3 protein, without DNA. This sample's table has about 7,200 distinct CDR3 sequences. The data were also submitted as part of a second study, on T cell repertoires in aging, cancer and after chemotherapy.

Sequencing was carried out using peripheral blood. The receptors shown here come from a human donor in good health. The CDR3 runs from the conserved cysteine through the conserved F or W. Each record gives: clone size, J gene, V gene, CDR3 protein. Clone sizes are given selectively: once, few, many, or a class where the clone is expanded.

medium-sized	TRBJ2-7	TRBV29-1	CSVLGLAGRSSYEQYF
.	TRBJ2-1	TRBV5-3	CARSLSGRVDEQFF
medium-sized	TRBJ1-1	TRBV18	CASSPQGEGTEAFF
medium-sized	TRBJ1-1	TRBV30	CAWSVSAEAFF
medium-sized	TRBJ2-5	TRBV30	CAWNQGARMETQYF
.	TRBJ2-4	TRBV20-1	CSASWGEDTTGRWDIQYF
medium-sized	TRBJ2-7	TRBV6-2/TRBV6-3	CASRRSYEQYF
medium-sized	TRBJ2-4	TRBV19	CASTVNRVTSQKHLYF
medium-sized	TRBJ1-2	TRBV19	CASSMGRDYGYTF
medium-sized	TRBJ1-5	TRBV27	CASSFYGTGSQPQHF
medium-sized	TRBJ1-2	TRBV19	CASRYPGQGNYGYTF
.	TRBJ2-7	TRBV12-3/TRBV12-4	CASKFQRGGAYEQYF
.	TRBJ1-5	TRBV15	CATSSLNQPQHF
medium-sized	TRBJ2-7	TRBV6-5	CASRTTLTYEQYF
medium-sized	TRBJ2-5	TRBV5-5	CASSLDQETQYF
.	TRBJ2-7	TRBV18	CASSPTTSVGEQYF
medium-sized	TRBJ2-1	TRBV5-5	CASSLDEVEQFF
.	TRBJ1-1	TRBV12-3/TRBV12-4	CASSLTGSTEAFF
.	TRBJ1-5	TRBV12-3/TRBV12-4	CASSLRQGARGNQPQHF
medium-sized	TRBJ1-2	TRBV30	CAWSLSPTYGYTF
medium-sized	TRBJ2-1	TRBV5-6	CASSLGAVSYNEQFF
.	TRBJ2-1	TRBV5-1	CASSPGPPNEQFF
medium-sized	TRBJ2-7	TRBV19	CATKTGTVSYEQYF
large	TRBJ2-1	TRBV29-1	CSVARGRGGNEQFF
medium-sized	TRBJ2-1	TRBV27	CASSLWASSLGEQFF
.	TRBJ2-7	TRBV30	CAWRRTSFAGMVEQYF
.	TRBJ2-7	TRBV4-2	CASIQVGLAGYEQYF
.	TRBJ2-7	TRBV19	CASSWGVKADEQYF
.	TRBJ2-1	TRBV12-3/TRBV12-4	CASSSGRANEQFF
.	TRBJ2-1	TRBV28	CASSLALGAGTDNEQFF
medium-sized	TRBJ2-5	TRBV27	CASSTLAGGGETQYF
medium-sized	TRBJ2-1	TRBV6-5	CASRILAGGSPYNEQFF
.	TRBJ1-1	TRBV6-2/TRBV6-3	CASSSGGPTEAFF
.	TRBJ2-3	TRBV5-4	CASSLPGGSTDTQYF
medium-sized	TRBJ2-7	TRBV19	CASSISQVYEQYF
medium-sized	TRBJ2-3	TRBV27	CASSLSGVPSTDTQYF
medium-sized	TRBJ2-5	TRBV19	CASRPGLAGKETQYF
medium-sized	TRBJ1-4	TRBV30	CAWRAEGPKLFF
medium-sized	TRBJ2-3	TRBV6-6	CASSYRLAGGADTQYF
.	TRBJ2-2	TRBV19	CASSRIAGVSGELFF
medium-sized	TRBJ1-4	TRBV30	CACTGFGEKLFF
medium-sized	TRBJ1-5	TRBV18	CASSPYFEATGQPQHF
.	TRBJ1-1	TRBV13	CASTWDYTEAFF
medium-sized	TRBJ1-4	TRBV29-1	CSASELNEKLFF
medium-sized	TRBJ2-4	TRBV12-3/TRBV12-4	CASSLGGGRNIQYF
.	TRBJ2-1	TRBV18	CASSPYERLDGYNEQFF
.	TRBJ2-7	TRBV12-3/TRBV12-4	CASSSGTSVGYYEQYF
.	TRBJ1-3	TRBV5-5	CASSLYRGVSGNTIYF
.	TRBJ2-3	TRBV5-1	CASSLVLATGTDTQYF